The 21 T cell receptor beta chains below were found in one sample sequenced in a study of cytomegalovirus exposure and HLA in healthy donors (dated by TCRdb to about 2017). Libraries were made using the immunoSEQ multiplex PCR assay. For the multiplex PCR, a mixture combining 60 forward primers for TCR Vbeta segments and 13 reverse primers for TCR Jbeta segments was used. Not all clones reach the TCRdb copy of this immuneACCESS table, which keeps in-frame sequences only. Checked studies attribute under half of the gap to unresolved V genes and leave the rest unexplained. The sample has about 110,000 clones on record, around 83% of them singletons. The ten largest clones add up to around 2.9% of the sample. What was sequenced was PBMCs. The receptors originated from an older woman in good health and CMV-seropositive.

The chain recombines TRBV18 with TRBJ2-2; 7 nucleotides agree with TRBD2. CDR1 KGHSH and CDR2 LQKENI come from the germline V gene. Losses at the gene ends were 8 bases for V and 0 bases for J; bases not matched to a gene: 9. The CDR3 loop spans 16 amino acids. The chain's CDR3 is CASTPEGGSNTGELFF. CDR3 DNA: TGTGCCAGCACGCCAGAGGGAGGGTCGAACACCGGGGAGCTGTTTTTT.

The V gene is TRBV5-1, the J gene TRBJ2-1; 9 bases align to TRBD2. The CDR3 sequence is 13 residues long. From germline, CDR1 is SGHRS and CDR2 YFSETQ. V was pared by 5 bases and J by 8 bases, with 5 bases of the junction left unmatched. Here the CDR3 DNA reads TGCGCCAGCAGATTAGCGGGAGTAGATGAGCAGTTCTTC. Amino acids: CASRLAGVDEQFF.

The gene calls are TRBV10-3 and TRBJ1-1; D not resolved. The CDR3 has 12 residues. CDR1 and CDR2 (germline): ENHRY, SYGVKD. V was cut by 5 bases and J by 1 base, with 5 bases left in between. In DNA form, the CDR3 reads TGTGCCATCAGTAGCAAGAACACTGAAGCTTTCTTT. It translates to CAISSKNTEAFF.

This chain joins TRBV6-5 and TRBJ1-2; 7 nucleotides align to TRBD1. CDR1 is MNHEY and CDR2 is SVGAGI in the germline V gene. V was clipped by 2 bases and J by 7 bases; unmatched bases: 10. CDR3 length equals 15 residues. The DNA for the CDR3 is TGTGCCAGCAGTTACCTTTCGAGGGGGCTTTTTGGCTACACCTTC. Protein product: CASSYLSRGLFGYTF.

The chain employs TRBV9 and TRBJ2-3, with D tentatively TRBD1 (5 bases). V was clipped by 0 bases and J by 2 bases, with 13 bases between them. This CDR3 has 16 amino acids. The germline CDR1 and CDR2 sequences are SGDLS and YYNGEE. The CDR3 nucleotides read TGTGCCAGCAGCGTAGCCCAGGGTGAGATCACAGATACGCAGTATTTT. Translated: CASSVAQGEITDTQYF. The full variable domain, in which reference TRBV9 and TRBJ2-3 provide the parts outside the CDR3, is DSGVTQTPKHLITATGQRVTLRCSPRSGDLSVYWYQQSLDQGLQFLIQYYNGEERAKGNILERFSAQQFPDLHSELNLSSLELGDSALYFCASSVAQGEITDTQYFGPGTRLTVL.

This clone came up a few times. The gene calls are TRBV5-6 and TRBJ2-1; 8 bases are shared with TRBD1. J gave up 5 bases and V 5 bases, and 15 bases lay outside the gene matches. The length of the CDR3 is 17 residues. Germline lookup yields CDR1 SGHDT and CDR2 YYEEEE. CDR3 region: CASSSEIGTGLDNEQFF. The CDR3 DNA is TGTGCCAGCAGTTCAGAGATCGGGACAGGCTTAGACAATGAGCAGTTCTTC.

This clone was counted between two and nine times. This chain links TRBV19 with TRBJ2-3; TRBD2 matches at 9 bases. CDR3 length equals 14 residues. V shed 10 bases and J 2 bases; nucleotides not matched to a gene: 7. The germline V gene has CDR1 LNHDA and CDR2 SQIVND (reference sequence). The CDR3 bases are TGTGCCACTGCTAGCGGGGCCTACACAGATACGCAGTATTTT. Its translation: CATASGAYTDTQYF.

The V gene is TRBV4-2, the J gene TRBJ2-1; D is undetermined. Germline CDR1 and CDR2: LGHNA and YNFKEQ. Trimming removed 4 bases at V and 1 base at J, with 11 bases between. CDR3 length equals 15 residues. The CDR3 DNA reads as TGTGCCAGCAGCCTCCCTCAAGCATCCTACAATGAGCAGTTCTTC. It yields the protein CASSLPQASYNEQFF.

This chain connects TRBV7-9 to TRBJ1-1; tentatively, D is TRBD1 (6 bases). The V end was cut by 1 base, the J end by 8 bases, with 11 bases between. Germline values: CDR1 SEHNR, CDR2 FQNEAQ (reference sequence). The CDR3 has 13 amino acids. CDR3 DNA sequence: TGTGCCAGCAGCTTAGTAGGGACACGCGAAGCTTTCTTT. Amino acid sequence: CASSLVGTREAFF.

The genes are TRBV19 and TRBJ1-2; tentatively, D is TRBD1 (5 bases). V was trimmed by 11 bases and J by 2 bases, leaving 15 bases between them. This CDR3 is 13 amino acids long. Looked up from germline, CDR1 is LNHDA and CDR2 is SQIVND (reference sequence). For the CDR3, the DNA is TGTGCCGTGAGCTTGACAGAGAACTATGGCTACACCTTC. This sequence encodes CAVSLTENYGYTF.

This clone was seen a handful of times. The chain uses TRBV11-2 and TRBJ2-1, with TRBD2 as a possible D gene (6 bases). V was cut by 3 bases and J by 9 bases, with 24 bases left in between. The CDR3 has 17 residues. Germline V gene data show CDR1 as SGHAT and CDR2 as FQNNGV. CDR3 bases: TGTGCCAGCAGCTTTCTGCTCCGCGCGGGAAAGAGGGGTGAGCAGTTCTTC. This gives the protein CASSFLLRAGKRGEQFF.

Note on this clone: The junction departs from the called germline gene at one end, perhaps through a read error. This chain connects TRBV10-3 to TRBJ2-6, with D unresolved. The CDR3 spans 15 residues. CDR1 and CDR2 from the germline V gene are ENHRY and SYGVKD. This chain's CDR3 is CGISLRSSGANVLTF. In nucleotides, the CDR3 is TGTGGCATCAGCCTCAGATCCTCTGGGGCCAACGTCCTGACTTTC.

J is TRBJ2-7 and V is TRBV7-3; 10 nucleotides align to TRBD2. The CDR3 has 15 amino acids. The germline V gene has CDR1 SGHTA and CDR2 FQGTGA. Germline trimming cut 1 base from V and 5 bases from J; bases unmatched to any gene: 5. The CDR3 DNA is TGTGCCAGCAGCTTAAGTCTAGCGGGAGCCCACGAGCAGTACTTC. Its translation is CASSLSLAGAHEQYF.

This clone was recorded once. The junction and the germline gene differ at one end; a read error may be behind it. The chain joins TRBV7-9 to TRBJ2-7, with 9 nucleotides matching TRBD1. This CDR3 is built from 15 residues. CDR1 and CDR2 (germline): SEHNR, FQNEAQ (reference sequence). Written as DNA, the CDR3 is TGTTCCAGCAGCTTCGACAGGGGGACCTCCTACGAGCAGTACTTC. Protein sequence: CSSSFDRGTSYEQYF. Using reference TRBV7-9 and TRBJ2-7 for the parts outside the CDR3, the full variable domain is DTGVSQNPRHKITKRGQNVTFRCDPISEHNRLYWYRQTLGQGPEFLTYFQNEAQLEKSRLLSDRFSAERPKGSFSTLEIQRTEQGDSAMYLCSSSFDRGTSYEQYFGPGTRLTVT.

The chain couples TRBV19 to TRBJ2-3; 10 nucleotides agree with TRBD2. Germline V gene lookup returns CDR1 LNHDA and CDR2 SQIVND (reference sequence). After removal of 4 bases from V and 2 bases from J, the junction contained 6 bases not matched to a gene. CDR3 length: 16 residues. CDR3 nucleotide sequence: TGTGCCAGTAGTACCAGGACTAGCGGATACACAGATACGCAGTATTTT. Protein sequence: CASSTRTSGYTDTQYF.

The chain links TRBV9 to TRBJ2-1; tentatively, D is TRBD2 (5 bases). Germline CDR1 reads SGDLS; CDR2 reads YYNGEE. This CDR3 comprises 14 residues. V gave up 0 bases and J gave up 10 bases, with 14 bases separating them. CDR3 sequence: CASSVGGRLSEQFF. CDR3 coding DNA: TGTGCCAGCAGCGTAGGAGGCCGACTATCCGAGCAGTTCTTC.

This clone was counted between two and nine times. The rearrangement links TRBV10-3 to TRBJ2-2, with TRBD2 identical over 10 bases. With 8 bases clipped from V and 4 bases from J, the junction kept 13 bases outside the gene matches. This CDR3 region has 17 residues. Per germline, CDR1 ENHRY and CDR2 SYGVKD. The CDR3 loop reads CAIRPKREGPGTGELFF. The CDR3 nucleotides read TGTGCCATCCGGCCCAAGCGGGAGGGACCGGGCACCGGGGAGCTGTTTTTT.

Of note for this clone: The junction does not match germline at one end; this may be a read error. The V gene is TRBV5-1, the J gene TRBJ2-1; TRBD1 might be the D (6 bases). The CDR3 has 19 amino acids. Germline assignment: CDR1 SGHRS and CDR2 YFSETQ. The CDR3 DNA reads TGCGCCAGCAGCTTGTACGGTAGCAGGGGTCTTGGCTCCTACAATGGGCAGTTCTTC. Translating gives CASSLYGSRGLGSYNGQFF. The full variable domain, its missing parts supplied by reference TRBV5-1 and TRBJ2-1, is KAGVTQTPRYLIKTRGQQVTLSCSPISGHRSVSWYQQTPGQGLQFLFEYFSETQRNKGNFPGRFSGRQFSNSRSEMNVSTLELGDSALYLCASSLYGSRGLGSYNGQFFGPGTRLTVL.

This chain joins TRBV19 and TRBJ1-5, with unresolved D. Germline V lookup: CDR1 LNHDA, CDR2 SQIVND (reference sequence). The germline V and J ends were trimmed by 5 bases and 6 bases, with 11 bases remaining between them. The CDR3 length is 13 residues. In nucleotides, the CDR3 is TGTGCCAGTAGTTTTTGGGAGGGTCAGCCCCAGCATTTT. This gives the protein CASSFWEGQPQHF.

This clone was counted a single time. The rearrangement joins TRBV14 to TRBJ2-7; 7 positions agree with TRBD2. CDR3 size: 17 residues. The V segment lost 0 bases and the J segment 4 bases; nucleotides outside the gene matches: 12. Germline CDR1 SGHDN, CDR2 FVKESK. As DNA, the CDR3 is TGTGCCAGCAGCCAAGAGTTTTCCGGGGGGAGATGGTACGAGCAGTACTTC. It specifies CASSQEFSGGRWYEQYF.

The rearrangement links TRBV19 to TRBJ2-5; TRBD1 is a possible D gene (6 bases). The CDR3 is 14 residues long. The V gene's germline CDR1 is LNHDA and CDR2 SQIVND (reference sequence). V was pared by 3 bases and J by 4 bases, with 12 bases between. In nucleotides, the CDR3 is TGTGCCAGTAGTATCCAACAGGGTGGAGAGACCCAGTACTTC. It is translated as CASSIQQGGETQYF.